Below are 30 T cell receptor beta chains sequenced from a single sample in a study of shared T cell receptors in the human thymus. Data came from immunoSEQ multiplex PCR; TCRdb stores just in-frame clones and leaves some out. The data contain almost 550,000 clones, 70% to 80% of them singletons. The data also belong to a second study, concerning human thymus T cells.

The sample consisted of thymocytes. Receptors originate from a boy younger than two with a congenital heart defect.

This rearrangement joins TRBV6-5 to TRBJ2-7; TRBD2 matches at 13 bases. The germline V gene has CDR1 MNHEY and CDR2 SVGAGI. CDR3 length: 16 amino acids. V shed 2 bases, J shed 5 bases, and the junction held 6 bases outside the gene matches. The CDR3 bases are TGTGCCAGCAGTTACCGGAGGACTAGCGGGAGTAACGAGCAGTACTTC. Translating it yields CASSYRRTSGSNEQYF.

V gene TRBV5-1 combines with J gene TRBJ2-4; 12 bases are shared with TRBD2. CDR1 is SGHRS, CDR2 YFSETQ, per germline. V dropped 5 bases and J dropped 8; count of bases not matched to a gene: 11. The CDR3 covers 16 residues. The CDR3 sequence: CASRLTSGSNIHIQYF. As DNA, the CDR3 is TGCGCCAGCAGACTGACTAGCGGGAGTAATATCCACATTCAGTACTTC.

The V gene is TRBV5-1, the J gene TRBJ1-2, with TRBD1 as a possible D gene (6 bases). The germline V gene encodes CDR1 SGHRS and CDR2 YFSETQ. There are 14 residues in the CDR3. V dropped 1 base and J dropped 5 bases, with 12 bases sitting between them. CDR3 residues: CASSLWGLEYGYTF. The CDR3 nucleotides are TGCGCCAGCAGCTTGTGGGGGCTTGAATATGGCTACACCTTC.

This chain's CDR3 is CASSWGPGTANTGELFF. The CDR3 DNA reads as TGTGCCAGCAGCTGGGGCCCAGGGACAGCGAACACCGGGGAGCTGTTTTTT. V gene TRBV5-6 combines with J gene TRBJ2-2, with 7 bases fitting TRBD1. The V gene's germline CDR1 is SGHDT and CDR2 YYEEEE. V shed 3 bases, J shed 0 bases, and the junction held 8 bases outside the gene matches. The CDR3 sequence is 17 residues long.

The sample holds a few counts of this clone. The J gene is TRBJ2-3, the V gene TRBV7-9; 11 bases line up with TRBD2. Germline V gene lookup returns CDR1 SEHNR and CDR2 FQNEAQ (reference sequence). This CDR3 region has 16 residues. Trimming cost V 2 bases and J 2 bases; bases outside gene matches: 3. CDR3 sequence (DNA): TGTGCCAGCAGCTTATCTAGCGGGAGGCCCACAGATACGCAGTATTTT. Encoded protein: CASSLSSGRPTDTQYF.

The table lists this clone with a few counts. The CDR3 nucleotides are TGTGCCAGCAGCCACCCTGGGTCGCTAGCGGGATACAATGAGCAGTTCTTC. This gives the protein CASSHPGSLAGYNEQFF. The chain joins TRBV5-4 to TRBJ2-1, with TRBD2 identical over 9 bases. CDR1 and CDR2 (germline): SGHNT, YYREEE (reference sequence). The J segment lost 4 bases and the V segment lost 4 bases, leaving 12 bases of the junction unmatched. This CDR3 has 17 amino acids.

The genes are TRBV7-2 and TRBJ1-1; D is unresolved. CDR3 length equals 13 residues. CDR1 is SGHTA and CDR2 is FQGNSA in the germline V gene. Trimming took off 3 bases at V and 3 bases at J, with 8 bases between the two ends. CDR3: CASSLVEDTEAFF. For the CDR3, the DNA is TGTGCCAGCAGCTTGGTAGAGGACACTGAAGCTTTCTTT.

This clone occurred a few times. The chain recombines TRBV11-3 with TRBJ1-2; D not certain. The CDR3 extends over 15 amino acids. The V gene's germline CDR1 is SGHNT and CDR2 YENEEA. Trimming pared 5 bases from V and 4 bases from J, leaving 17 bases between. The CDR3 loop is CASSLPTAKPYGYTF. In DNA, the CDR3 is TGTGCCAGCAGCCTTCCCACAGCCAAACCCTATGGCTACACCTTC. Full variable domain (outside the CDR3, taken from reference TRBV11-3 and TRBJ1-2): EAGVVQSPRYKIIEKKQPVAFWCNPISGHNTLYWYLQNLGQGPELLIRYENEEAVDDSQLPKDRFSAERLKGVDSTLKIQPAELGDSAVYLCASSLPTAKPYGYTFGSGTRLTVV.

V is TRBV19 and J is TRBJ2-7; D is unresolved. The CDR3 is 16 residues long. With 5 bases removed from V and 2 bases from J, the gap between germline ends came to 19 bases. Germline CDR1 is LNHDA and CDR2 is SQIVND (reference sequence). The CDR3 nucleotides read TGTGCCAGTAGTTCCGAACTACCCATTGGTACCTACGAGCAGTACTTC. It yields the protein CASSSELPIGTYEQYF.

The rearrangement links TRBV6-1 to TRBJ2-7; a possible D gene is TRBD2 (6 bases). The germline V gene encodes CDR1 MNHNS and CDR2 SASEGT. V was pared by 8 bases and J by 5 bases, with 16 bases between. CDR3 length: 13 residues. CDR3 DNA sequence: TGTGCCAGCGGTTTCGGGAGTCCCCACGAGCAGTACTTC. It specifies CASGFGSPHEQYF.

This clone has just a few counts. V and J are TRBV6-1 and TRBJ1-2; 7 bases fit TRBD1. The CDR3 spans 16 residues. Per the germline V gene, CDR1 is MNHNS and CDR2 is SASEGT. After removal of 4 bases from V and 2 bases from J, the junction contained 10 bases not matched to a gene. This CDR3 is CASSVLHRQGNYGYTF. The CDR3 coding sequence is TGTGCCAGCAGTGTCCTCCACCGACAGGGCAACTATGGCTACACCTTC.

The CDR3 is CASSPSQGRCWDNEQFF. CDR3 nucleotide sequence: TGTGCCAGCAGCCCTAGCCAAGGGAGATGCTGGGACAATGAGCAGTTCTTC. This chain uses TRBV7-2 with TRBJ2-1, with D tentatively TRBD2 (5 bases). Germline V gene lookup returns CDR1 SGHTA and CDR2 FQGNSA. Trimming stripped 5 bases from V and 5 bases from J, with 22 bases between. The CDR3 has 17 amino acids.

The genes are TRBV18 and TRBJ2-3; 7 nucleotides line up with TRBD1. The CDR3 has 17 residues. V gave up 4 bases and J gave up 0 bases; unmatched junction bases: 10. Germline CDR1 KGHSH, CDR2 LQKENI. The CDR3, as DNA: TGTGCCAGCTCACTCTCCTCCGGGACAGCTAGCACAGATACGCAGTATTTT. Amino acids: CASSLSSGTASTDTQYF.

The rearrangement uses TRBV13 and TRBJ1-2; TRBD1 is a possible D gene (5 bases). Germline V lookup: CDR1 PRHDT, CDR2 FYEKMQ (reference sequence). Trimming cost V 5 bases and J 6 bases, with 19 bases left between them. CDR3 length: 15 residues. This CDR3 reads CASSNGAGGLNGYTF. The CDR3 DNA reads as TGTGCCAGCAGCAACGGAGCGGGGGGACTCAATGGCTACACCTTC. Full variable domain (remainder filled in from reference TRBV13 and TRBJ1-2): AAGVIQSPRHLIKEKRETATLKCYPIPRHDTVYWYQQGPGQDPQFLISFYEKMQSDKGSIPDRFSAQQFSDYHSELNMSSLELGDSALYFCASSNGAGGLNGYTFGSGTRLTVV.

The J gene is TRBJ2-7, the V gene TRBV27; 13 bases match TRBD2. The CDR3 covers 20 residues. J gave up 7 bases and V 4 bases, and 22 bases lay outside the gene matches. Germline CDR1 and CDR2: MNHEY and SMNVEV (reference sequence). CDR3 sequence: CASSSGPSALTSGRAGEQYF. The CDR3 DNA reads as TGTGCCAGCAGTTCCGGGCCTTCGGCGCTTACTAGCGGGAGGGCAGGTGAGCAGTACTTC.

V usage is TRBV19 and J usage is TRBJ1-4; D ambiguous. The CDR3 sequence is 16 residues long. The V gene lost 6 bases and the J gene lost 3 bases, with 17 bases spanning the gap. The germline CDR1 and CDR2 sequences are LNHDA and SQIVND (reference sequence). Here the CDR3 DNA reads TGTGCCAGTAGAACCGGGCCTCGGGAGGCTAATGAAAAACTGTTTTTT. Its protein product is CASRTGPREANEKLFF.

The chain joins TRBV10-2 to TRBJ1-5; 10 bases match TRBD1. This CDR3 has 18 residues. With 0 bases clipped from V and 7 bases from J, the junction kept 12 bases outside the gene matches. Germline V gene data show CDR1 as WSHSY and CDR2 as SAAADI. The CDR3 sequence: CASSESYPRQGARQPQHF. The CDR3 DNA reads TGCGCCAGCAGTGAGTCGTACCCTCGACAGGGGGCGAGGCAGCCCCAGCATTTT.

The chain links TRBV27 to TRBJ1-2; 9 bases agree with TRBD1. CDR1 and CDR2 (germline): MNHEY, SMNVEV (reference sequence). This CDR3 comprises 16 residues. Losses at the gene ends were 7 bases for V and 8 bases for J; bases not matched to a gene: 17. The CDR3 sequence: CASTGGTGRLIGGYTF. CDR3 DNA: TGTGCCAGCACCGGGGGGACAGGGAGGTTAATTGGGGGCTACACCTTC.

A note on this clone: This CDR3 is also generated by other DNA sequences in the sample. The chain recombines TRBV30 with TRBJ2-5; a weak D match, TRBD2 (5 bases). The CDR3 spans 12 residues. The V gene's germline CDR1 is GTSNPN and CDR2 SVGIG (reference sequence). Trimming removed 2 bases at V and 1 base at J, with 5 bases between. The CDR3 DNA reads TGTGCCTGGAGTCGGGGCCAAGAGACCCAGTACTTC. Residues: CAWSRGQETQYF.

This chain uses TRBV14 with TRBJ2-3, with TRBD2 matching over 13 bases. J was trimmed by 4 bases and V by 4 bases; bases with no gene match: 5. The CDR3 contains 16 residues. Germline-derived CDR1 and CDR2 are SGHDN and FVKESK. The CDR3 loop is CASSLRTSGSADTQYF. CDR3 in DNA: TGTGCCAGCAGCCTACGGACTAGCGGGAGCGCAGATACGCAGTATTTT.

The CDR3 loop reads CASSLNSGGGPNTEAFF. CDR3 bases: TGTGCCAGCAGCTTAAATTCGGGGGGGGGCCCGAACACTGAAGCTTTCTTT. The V and J genes are TRBV7-3 and TRBJ1-1; possible D gene TRBD1, 6 bases. Trimming took 1 base from V and 1 from J, leaving 16 bases between them. Germline lookup yields CDR1 SGHTA and CDR2 FQGTGA. The CDR3 runs to 17 residues. Complete variable domain (other parts from reference TRBV7-3 and TRBJ1-1): GAGVSQTPSNKVTEKGKYVELRCDPISGHTALYWYRQSLGQGPEFLIYFQGTGAADDSGLPNDRFFAVRPEGSVSTLKIQRTERGDSAVYLCASSLNSGGGPNTEAFFGQGTRLTVV.

The gene calls are TRBV7-4 and TRBJ2-7; possible D gene TRBD1, 6 bases. The germline V gene encodes CDR1 SGHVT and CDR2 SQSDAQ. The CDR3 is 14 residues long. Trimming removed 6 bases at V and 0 bases at J, with 12 bases between. The CDR3 bases are TGTGCCAGCAGGTCCCGACAGGACTCCTACGAGCAGTACTTC. It translates to CASRSRQDSYEQYF.

This chain uses TRBV9 with TRBJ2-7; 7 nucleotides align to TRBD1. The CDR3 extends over 17 amino acids. Germline loops: CDR1 SGDLS, CDR2 YYNGEE. The V and J ends lost 4 bases and 1 base, in that order; junction bases with no gene match: 14. DNA for the CDR3: TGTGCCAGCAGCCCCTACAGGGGCCTCCTAGTTTCCTACGAGCAGTACTTC. Its translation is CASSPYRGLLVSYEQYF.

This chain uses TRBV19 with TRBJ2-5; TRBD2 aligns across 11 bases. With 4 bases clipped from V and 2 bases from J, the junction kept 6 bases outside the gene matches. CDR1 is LNHDA and CDR2 is SQIVND in the germline V gene (reference sequence). The CDR3 length is 16 residues. The CDR3: CASSTSRLAGQETQYF. For the CDR3, the DNA is TGTGCCAGTAGTACCTCCAGACTAGCGGGGCAAGAGACCCAGTACTTC.

The CDR3: CASSLDRGSYEQYF. The DNA of the CDR3 is TGTGCCAGCAGCCTAGACAGGGGTTCCTACGAGCAGTACTTC. This chain uses TRBV14 with TRBJ2-7; 8 bases fit TRBD1. In germline, CDR1 is SGHDN, CDR2 FVKESK. This CDR3 contains 14 residues. J was trimmed by 1 base and V by 4 bases; bases with no gene match: 3.

V and J are TRBV7-7 and TRBJ2-5, with 7 bases fitting TRBD1. This CDR3 is built from 15 residues. Germline CDR1 and CDR2: SSHAT and FNYEAQ (reference sequence). V was clipped by 5 bases and J by 5 bases; unmatched bases: 11. This chain's CDR3 is CASSPDREKWETQYF. The CDR3, as DNA: TGTGCCAGCAGCCCAGACAGGGAAAAATGGGAGACCCAGTACTTC.

V is TRBV7-6 and J is TRBJ2-1, with TRBD2 matching over 8 bases. The CDR3 consists of 16 residues. The trim removed 3 bases at V and 4 bases at J, leaving 8 bases unmatched. The V gene's germline CDR1 is SGHVS and CDR2 FNYEAQ. CDR3 nucleotide sequence: TGTGCCAGCAGCTTTGTGGGGACTAGGAGGTACAATGAGCAGTTCTTC. The encoded protein is CASSFVGTRRYNEQFF.

This clone was recorded a few times. The J gene is TRBJ2-1, the V gene TRBV10-1; D perhaps matches TRBD2 (6 bases). The germline V and J ends were trimmed by 3 bases and 7 bases, with 13 bases remaining between them. CDR3 length: 14 amino acids. The germline gives CDR1 WNHNN, CDR2 SYGVQD (reference sequence). In DNA, the CDR3 is TGCGCCAGCAGTGATCCATCGGCGGGAAATGAGCAGTTCTTC. It yields the protein CASSDPSAGNEQFF.

This clone was picked up one time. The V call is TRBV27, the J call TRBJ2-7; 7 nucleotides align to TRBD1. Germline V CDR1 and CDR2: MNHEY, SMNVEV (reference sequence). The CDR3 length is 12 residues. V lost 10 bases and J lost 5; bases outside the gene matches: 8. CDR3 sequence (DNA): TGTGCCACCAAGGGGGCGCGGAACGAGCAGTACTTC. It yields the protein CATKGARNEQYF.

The V gene is TRBV12-2, the J gene TRBJ2-4; TRBD1, the D gene given by the table, was not confirmed from the DNA. TRBV12-2 is shown as a pseudogene. This CDR3 comprises 12 residues. The CDR3 coding sequence is TGTGCAAGTCGCTTAGCGGGGCATCCGCGGTACTTC. Translating gives CASRLAGHPRYF.